Shown below are 2 T cell receptor beta chains from a single sample sequenced in a study of T-cell reconstitution after alpha-beta-depleted transplantation in children. TCRbeta library construction was performed incorporating unique molecular identifiers. TCRdb processed the PCR reads anew with MiXCR; each CDR3 protein has one entry. The sample lists approximately 170,000 distinct CDR3 sequences, around 10% occurring once. Sample: PBMCs, taken before TCRalphabeta/CD19-depleted stem cell transplant. These receptors all stem from a boy aged 2 to 9 with acute myeloid leukemia, due to receive a stem cell transplant.

This clonotype was counted ten times or more. The chain uses TRBV27 and TRBJ2-1; TRBD1 matches at 8 bases. V lost 0 bases to trimming and J lost 8 bases; unmatched junction nucleotides: 9. CDR3 size: 16 residues. Germline-derived CDR1 and CDR2 are MNHEY and SMNVEV (reference sequence). CDR3 in DNA: TGTGCCAGCAGTTTATCGCTGACAGGGGAAGGACATGAGCAGTTCTTC. This codes for CASSLSLTGEGHEQFF.

At least ten counts were recorded for this clonotype. The chain links TRBV2 to TRBJ2-1; D is perhaps TRBD2 (5 bases). The germline V gene has CDR1 SNHLY and CDR2 FYNNEI. The CDR3 length is 12 residues. V shed 2 bases and J shed 7 bases, with 6 bases lying between them. In DNA, the CDR3 is TGTGCCAGCAGTGAATCGGGGAATGAGCAGTTCTTC. This encodes CASSESGNEQFF.